These 29 T cell receptor beta chains share one sample of origin, sequenced in a study of T cell responses to AZD1222 COVID-19 vaccine. Data came from immunoSEQ multiplex PCR; TCRdb stores just in-frame clones and leaves some out. The sample records around 120,000 clones, approximately 85% being singletons. The material sequenced was peripheral blood, taken on day 0 of MenACWY control vaccination. The receptors originated from an adult in good health.

CDR3 DNA: TGTGCCAGCAGTTGGTCTAGCGGGGGGAATGAGCAGTTCTTC. Encoded protein: CASSWSSGGNEQFF. This chain connects TRBV6-2 or TRBV6-3 to TRBJ2-1; 11 nucleotides agree with TRBD2. V gave up 4 bases and J gave up 7 bases; unmatched junction bases: 3. The CDR3 contains 14 residues. Germline CDR1 and CDR2: MNHEY and SVGEGT.

The chain employs TRBV5-1 and TRBJ2-3; D is unresolved. V lost 4 bases to trimming and J lost 0 bases, with 12 bases between them. Germline V gene lookup returns CDR1 SGHRS and CDR2 YFSETQ. The CDR3 runs 15 residues. CDR3 in DNA: TGCGCCAGCAGCCCGTTAAGGGCGAGCACAGATACGCAGTATTTT. Its translation is CASSPLRASTDTQYF.

The rearrangement uses TRBV19 and TRBJ2-1; TRBD2 aligns across 11 bases. CDR3 size: 14 residues. V trimming: 5 bases; J trimming: 8 bases; junction bases outside the gene matches: 5. Germline-derived CDR1 and CDR2 are LNHDA and SQIVND (reference sequence). The CDR3 reads CASSPGLAAHEQFF. The DNA of the CDR3 is TGTGCCAGTAGTCCGGGACTAGCGGCCCATGAGCAGTTCTTC.

This chain connects TRBV5-1 to TRBJ2-2, with a tentative D call TRBD1 (5 bases). Trimming left V 4 bases short and J 0 bases short, with 13 bases between. Germline V gives CDR1 SGHRS, CDR2 YFSETQ. The CDR3 sequence is 16 residues long. The CDR3 DNA is TGCGCCAGCAGCGTTGGAGACAGCTCGAACACCGGGGAGCTGTTTTTT. It codes for CASSVGDSSNTGELFF.

The chain is built from TRBV21-1 and TRBJ1-1. TRBV21-1 is marked as a pseudogene. This CDR3 contains 16 residues. The CDR3: CASSNPRPGTSTEAFF. CDR3 in DNA: TGTGCCAGCAGCAACCCGCGGCCAGGGACTAGCACTGAAGCTTTCTTT.

The chain uses TRBV28 and TRBJ1-1, with D possibly matching TRBD1 (5 bases). V dropped 7 bases and J dropped 3 bases, with 21 bases sitting between them. CDR3 length: 16 residues. Germline values: CDR1 MDHEN, CDR2 SYDVKM. This chain's CDR3 is CASTPWIRGQDTEAFF. The CDR3 bases are TGTGCCAGCACCCCCTGGATTAGGGGCCAGGACACTGAAGCTTTCTTT.

The chain recombines TRBV6-5 with TRBJ2-7, with 8 bases fitting TRBD1. This CDR3 region has 13 residues. Germline loops: CDR1 MNHEY, CDR2 SVGAGI. Unmatched junction bases numbered 7, after V lost 10 bases and J lost 2 bases. Here the CDR3 reads CATSTGATYEQYF. The CDR3 DNA reads TGTGCCACCTCGACAGGGGCAACCTACGAGCAGTACTTC.

V gene TRBV2 combines with J gene TRBJ1-4; D is undetermined. V lost 4 bases and J 14 bases, leaving 11 bases between the germline ends. There are 11 residues in the CDR3. CDR1 and CDR2 from the germline V gene are SNHLY and FYNNEI. In nucleotides, the CDR3 is TGTGCCAGCAGTGGACGGGGTTTGCTGTTTTTT. This gives the protein CASSGRGLLFF.

The chain uses TRBV12-3 or TRBV12-4 and TRBJ2-5; D unclear. Trimming removed 6 bases at V and 5 bases at J, with 4 bases between. The CDR3 spans 10 residues. CDR3 bases: TGTGCCAGCAGAGGGGAGACCCAGTACTTC. It codes for CASRGETQYF.

The rearrangement uses TRBV5-5 and TRBJ2-7, with D possibly matching TRBD2 (7 bases). V lost 4 bases to trimming and J lost 2 bases, with 19 bases between them. The V gene's germline CDR1 is SGHKS and CDR2 YYEKEE (reference sequence). The CDR3 is 16 residues long. The CDR3 here is CASSPGMAGATYEQYF. The CDR3 DNA reads TGTGCCAGCAGCCCTGGGATGGCGGGGGCAACCTACGAGCAGTACTTC.

The chain uses TRBV5-6 and TRBJ1-2; no reliable D call. CDR1 is SGHDT and CDR2 is YYEEEE in the germline V gene. This CDR3 is 15 amino acids long. Trimming left V 0 bases short and J 7 bases short, with 16 bases between. CDR3 protein: CASSLEGSRYRGYTF. The CDR3 coding sequence is TGTGCCAGCAGCTTGGAGGGTAGTAGATATCGTGGCTACACCTTC.

The chain is built from TRBV2 and TRBJ1-5; D is uncertain. Germline lookup yields CDR1 SNHLY and CDR2 FYNNEI. Between the trimmed V and J ends, which lost 7 bases and 1 base, there was a span of 11 bases. The CDR3 is 14 residues long. The CDR3 bases are TGTGCCAGCACCCCGGACGGAAGCAATCAGCCCCAGCATTTT. Protein: CASTPDGSNQPQHF. Variable domain in full (rest from reference TRBV2 and TRBJ1-5): EPEVTQTPSHQVTQMGQEVILRCVPISNHLYFYWYRQILGQKVEFLVSFYNNEISEKSEIFDDQFSVERPDGSNFTLKIRSTKLEDSAMYFCASTPDGSNQPQHFGDGTRLSIL.

A few counts support this clone. The J gene is TRBJ1-2, the V gene TRBV7-9, with D possibly matching TRBD1 (6 bases). The CDR3 consists of 13 residues. Per the germline V gene, CDR1 is SEHNR and CDR2 is FQNEAQ (reference sequence). The germline V and J ends were trimmed by 1 base and 4 bases, with 7 bases remaining between them. For the CDR3, the DNA is TGTGCCAGCAGCTTAGGGGACATCTATGGCTACACCTTC. Protein product: CASSLGDIYGYTF. Using reference TRBV7-9 and TRBJ1-2 for the parts outside the CDR3, the full variable domain is DTGVSQNPRHKITKRGQNVTFRCDPISEHNRLYWYRQTLGQGPEFLTYFQNEAQLEKSRLLSDRFSAERPKGSFSTLEIQRTEQGDSAMYLCASSLGDIYGYTFGSGTRLTVV.

The genes are TRBV6-2 or TRBV6-3 and TRBJ2-7, with TRBD1 as a possible D gene (6 bases). This CDR3 is built from 15 residues. The V gene's germline CDR1 is MNHEY and CDR2 SVGEGT. Deletions cut 0 bases from V and 7 bases from J, with 16 bases between. CDR3 loop: CASSYSVQGPREQYF. The CDR3 DNA is TGTGCCAGCAGTTACTCCGTCCAGGGGCCTCGTGAGCAGTACTTC.

The V and J genes are TRBV7-9 and TRBJ1-3, with 7 nucleotides matching TRBD1. Trimming took 5 bases from V and 3 from J; bases not matched to a gene: 10. The CDR3 has 16 amino acids. From germline, CDR1 is SEHNR and CDR2 FQNEAQ (reference sequence). The CDR3 DNA reads as TGTGCCAGCAGCCTCCGGACAGGACGTATTGGAAACACCATATATTTT. It specifies CASSLRTGRIGNTIYF.

The chain uses TRBV5-1 and TRBJ2-1, with unresolved D. The germline V and J ends were trimmed by 1 base and 7 bases, with 15 bases remaining between them. The length of the CDR3 is 15 residues. Germline CDR1 reads SGHRS; CDR2 reads YFSETQ. The DNA of the CDR3 is TGCGCCAGCAGCTTGATAGGGTTGAGAGTGAATGAGCAGTTCTTC. It yields the protein CASSLIGLRVNEQFF.

This chain joins TRBV27 and TRBJ2-7; 11 nucleotides agree with TRBD1. V dropped 5 bases and J dropped 3; count of bases not matched to a gene: 3. The CDR3 sequence is 14 residues long. Germline V gene data show CDR1 as MNHEY and CDR2 as SMNVEV (reference sequence). CDR3 coding DNA: TGTGCCAGCAGTCCGGGACAGGGGGTCTACGAGCAGTACTTC. Its translation: CASSPGQGVYEQYF.

The chain links TRBV15 to TRBJ1-6, with 9 nucleotides matching TRBD1. Germline V gives CDR1 LNHNV, CDR2 YYDKDF (reference sequence). The CDR3 totals 20 residues. With 1 base clipped from V and 0 bases from J, the junction kept 10 bases outside the gene matches. The CDR3 DNA reads TGTGCCACCAGCAGAGCCGGGCCCGGGACAGGGAGCTCCTATAATTCACCCCTCCACTTT. It translates to CATSRAGPGTGSSYNSPLHF.

The chain carries TRBV24-1 and TRBJ2-2; TRBD2 agrees at 12 bases. The ends lost 2 bases at V and 4 bases at J; junction bases unmatched: 4. The CDR3 loop spans 17 amino acids. Germline V lookup: CDR1 KGHDR, CDR2 SFDVKD. DNA of the CDR3: TGTGCCACCAGTGATTCTCCGGGACTAGCGGGCACCGGGGAGCTGTTTTTT. It yields the protein CATSDSPGLAGTGELFF.

The chain carries TRBV9 and TRBJ2-3; D not certain. The length of the CDR3 is 13 residues. Per germline, CDR1 SGDLS and CDR2 YYNGEE. Trimming pared 1 base from V and 6 bases from J, leaving 9 bases between. CDR3 nucleotides: TGTGCCAGCAGCGTATTAGTCGCCGATACGCAGTATTTT. Translated, it gives CASSVLVADTQYF.

The CDR3 coding sequence is TGTGCCAGCTCACCTAGGGGGGTTTCGTCCTACAATGAGCAGTTCTTC. Residues: CASSPRGVSSYNEQFF. The rearrangement joins TRBV18 to TRBJ2-1; D is possibly TRBD1 or TRBD2 (6 bases each). The germline V and J ends were trimmed by 3 bases and 1 base, with 13 bases remaining between them. The CDR3 totals 16 residues. Germline assignment: CDR1 KGHSH and CDR2 LQKENI.

The chain is built from TRBV9 and TRBJ1-5; D remains unclear. Deletions cut 0 bases from V and 0 bases from J, with 7 bases between. The CDR3 contains 15 residues. Germline V gives CDR1 SGDLS, CDR2 YYNGEE. The CDR3 region has the DNA TGTGCCAGCAGCGTAGAAGGGAATAGCAATCAGCCCCAGCATTTT. Amino acids: CASSVEGNSNQPQHF.

This chain joins TRBV7-2 and TRBJ1-1; D unclear. V was pared by 1 base and J by 1 base, with 4 bases between. CDR1 is SGHTA, CDR2 FQGNSA, per germline. The length of the CDR3 is 13 residues. This CDR3 is CASSLEENTEAFF. As DNA, the CDR3 is TGTGCCAGCAGCTTAGAGGAGAACACTGAAGCTTTCTTT.

The J gene is TRBJ1-2, the V gene TRBV21-1; the table's D gene call, TRBD1, was not cross checked with the DNA. TRBV21-1 is assigned pseudogene status. The CDR3 extends over 13 amino acids. The CDR3: CAGAFDRGPCYTF. Here the CDR3 DNA reads TGTGCCGGGGCCTTCGACAGGGGCCCATGCTACACCTTC.

V usage is TRBV7-3 and J usage is TRBJ2-2; tentatively, D is TRBD2 (6 bases). Germline CDR1 SGHTA, CDR2 FQGTGA. CDR3 length equals 15 residues. Trimming removed 5 bases from V and 1 base from J, with 11 bases in between. CDR3 in amino acids: CASSPLGGNTGELFF. CDR3 nucleotides: TGTGCCAGCAGCCCCTTGGGGGGGAACACCGGGGAGCTGTTTTTT.

J is TRBJ2-7 and V is TRBV4-3, with 9 bases matching TRBD2. The germline V gene encodes CDR1 LGHNA and CDR2 YSLEER. The CDR3 has 15 amino acids. The V and J ends lost 4 bases and 7 bases, in that order; junction bases with no gene match: 11. Written as DNA, the CDR3 is TGCGCCAGCAGCCTTAGCGGGGGACCCGTAGGAGAGCAGTACTTC. Translation: CASSLSGGPVGEQYF.

The chain has TRBV19 and TRBJ1-5; D gene ambiguous. The length of the CDR3 is 15 residues. Trimming pared 3 bases from V and 6 bases from J, leaving 15 bases between. The V gene's germline CDR1 is LNHDA and CDR2 SQIVND (reference sequence). CDR3 DNA: TGTGCCAGTAGTATTCCGAGGAACGCCGGTCAGCCCCAGCATTTT. Translation gives CASSIPRNAGQPQHF.

The V gene is TRBV6-5, the J gene TRBJ2-7; D may correspond to TRBD1 or TRBD2 (6 bases each). This CDR3 has 14 amino acids. CDR1 MNHEY and CDR2 SVGAGI come from the germline V gene. The germline V and J ends were trimmed by 6 bases and 4 bases, with 16 bases remaining between them. CDR3 residues: CASSLGGAEYEQYF. In DNA form, the CDR3 reads TGTGCCAGCAGCCTGGGGGGCGCCGAGTACGAGCAGTACTTC.

The gene calls are TRBV10-1 and TRBJ2-7; 10 nucleotides match TRBD1. Losses at the gene ends were 6 bases for V and 5 bases for J; bases not matched to a gene: 7. The length of the CDR3 is 14 residues. Germline-derived CDR1 and CDR2 are WNHNN and SYGVQD (reference sequence). The CDR3 protein is CASSRQGARNEQYF. The DNA of the CDR3 is TGCGCCAGCAGCAGACAGGGGGCGCGGAACGAGCAGTACTTC.